Sequencing of this T cell receptor beta chain was carried out in a study of blood T cells in healthy people across ages. Trimming removed 2 bases from V and 7 bases from J; junction bases left unmatched: 7. Germline lookup yields CDR1 GTSNPN and CDR2 SVGIG (reference sequence). CDR3 length: 14 residues. This clonotype was counted many times. With a J-beta primer mix and a sample-barcoded 5' primer, a second PCR ran about 7 to 12 cycles. TCRdb analysed the 5' RACE reads with MiXCR anew, one entry per CDR3 protein. This sample has roughly 700,000 distinct CDR3 sequences, with 32% found just once. The receptor comes from a woman aged 80 or older in good health. This chain links TRBV30 with TRBJ2-1, with TRBD2 matching 8 bases. Sequencing was performed on blood. As DNA, the CDR3 is TGTGCCTGGAGTAGGCCGGGGGGGCTTAATGAGCAGTTCTTC. It encodes CAWSRPGGLNEQFF.